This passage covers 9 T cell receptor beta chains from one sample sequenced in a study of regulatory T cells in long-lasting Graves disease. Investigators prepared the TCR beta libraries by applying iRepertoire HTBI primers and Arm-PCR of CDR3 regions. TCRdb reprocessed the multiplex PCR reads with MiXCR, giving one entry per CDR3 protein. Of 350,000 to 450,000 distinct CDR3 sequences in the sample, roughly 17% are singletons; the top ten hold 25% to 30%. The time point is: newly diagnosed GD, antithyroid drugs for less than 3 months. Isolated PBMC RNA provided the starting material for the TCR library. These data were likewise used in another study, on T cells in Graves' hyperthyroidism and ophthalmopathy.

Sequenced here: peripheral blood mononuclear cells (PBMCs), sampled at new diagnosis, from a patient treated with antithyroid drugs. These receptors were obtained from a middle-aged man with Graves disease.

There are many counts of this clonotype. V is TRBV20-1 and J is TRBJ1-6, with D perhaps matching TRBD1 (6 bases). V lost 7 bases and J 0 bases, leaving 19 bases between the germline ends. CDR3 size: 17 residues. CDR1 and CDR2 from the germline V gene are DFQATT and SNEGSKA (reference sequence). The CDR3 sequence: CSVGTPPVSSYNSPLHF. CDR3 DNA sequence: TGCAGTGTCGGGACACCGCCTGTGAGCTCCTATAATTCACCCCTCCACTTT.

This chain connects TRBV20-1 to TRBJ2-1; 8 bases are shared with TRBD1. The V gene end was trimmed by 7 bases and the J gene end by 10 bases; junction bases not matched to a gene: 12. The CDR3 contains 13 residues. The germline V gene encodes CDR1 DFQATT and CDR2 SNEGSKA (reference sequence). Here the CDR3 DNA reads TGCAGTGTCAGACAGGGGCTGGAGAAGGAGCAGTTCTTC. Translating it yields CSVRQGLEKEQFF.

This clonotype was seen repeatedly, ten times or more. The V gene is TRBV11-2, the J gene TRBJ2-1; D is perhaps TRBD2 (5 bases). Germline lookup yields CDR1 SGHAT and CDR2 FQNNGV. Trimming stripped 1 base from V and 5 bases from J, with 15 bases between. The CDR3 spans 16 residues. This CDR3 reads CASSLGQWGEDNEQFF. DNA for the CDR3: TGTGCCAGCAGCTTAGGTCAATGGGGAGAGGACAATGAGCAGTTCTTC.

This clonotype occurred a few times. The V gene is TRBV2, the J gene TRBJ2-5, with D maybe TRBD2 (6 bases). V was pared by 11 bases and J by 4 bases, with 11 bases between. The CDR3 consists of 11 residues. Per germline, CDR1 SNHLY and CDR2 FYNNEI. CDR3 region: CAPLRGETQYF. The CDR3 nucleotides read TGTGCCCCCTTGCGGGGAGAGACCCAGTACTTC.

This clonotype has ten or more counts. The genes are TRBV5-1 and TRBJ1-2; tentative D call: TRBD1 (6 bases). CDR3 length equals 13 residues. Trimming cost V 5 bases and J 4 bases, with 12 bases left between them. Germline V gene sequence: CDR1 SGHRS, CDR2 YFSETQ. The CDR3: CASSNTGIYGYTF. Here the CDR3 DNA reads TGCGCCAGCAGTAATACAGGGATCTATGGCTACACCTTC. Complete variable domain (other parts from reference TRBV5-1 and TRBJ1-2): KAGVTQTPRYLIKTRGQQVTLSCSPISGHRSVSWYQQTPGQGLQFLFEYFSETQRNKGNFPGRFSGRQFSNSRSEMNVSTLELGDSALYLCASSNTGIYGYTFGSGTRLTVV.

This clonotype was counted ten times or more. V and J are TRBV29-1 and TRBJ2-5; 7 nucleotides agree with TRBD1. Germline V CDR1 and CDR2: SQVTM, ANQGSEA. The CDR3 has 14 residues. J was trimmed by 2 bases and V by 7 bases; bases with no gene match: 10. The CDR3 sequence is CSARQGGWQETQYF. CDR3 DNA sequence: TGCAGCGCTAGACAGGGCGGGTGGCAAGAGACCCAGTACTTC. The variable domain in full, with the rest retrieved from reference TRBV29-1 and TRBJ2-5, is SAVISQKPSRDICQRGTSLTIQCQVDSQVTMMFWYRQQPGQSLTLIATANQGSEATYESGFVIDKFPISRPNLTFSTLTVSNMSPEDSSIYLCSARQGGWQETQYFGPGTRLLVL.

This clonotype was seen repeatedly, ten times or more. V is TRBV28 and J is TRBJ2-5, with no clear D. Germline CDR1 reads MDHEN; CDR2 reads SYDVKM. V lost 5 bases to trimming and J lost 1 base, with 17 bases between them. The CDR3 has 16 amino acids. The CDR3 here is CASSPGRRSGQETQYF. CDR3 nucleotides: TGTGCCAGCAGTCCTGGACGACGGTCAGGCCAAGAGACCCAGTACTTC.

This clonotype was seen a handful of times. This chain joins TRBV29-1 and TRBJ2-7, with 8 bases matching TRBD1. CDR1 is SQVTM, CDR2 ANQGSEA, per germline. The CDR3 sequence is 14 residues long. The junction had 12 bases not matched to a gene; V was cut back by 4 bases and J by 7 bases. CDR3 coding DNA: TGCAGCGTTGGGATCCGGACAGGGAATAGTGAGCAGTACTTC. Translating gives CSVGIRTGNSEQYF.

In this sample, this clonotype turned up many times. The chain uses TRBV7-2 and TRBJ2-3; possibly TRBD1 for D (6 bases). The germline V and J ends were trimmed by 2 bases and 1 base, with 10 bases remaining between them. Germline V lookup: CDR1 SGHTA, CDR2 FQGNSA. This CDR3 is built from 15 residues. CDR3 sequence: CASSLPTGRTDTQYF. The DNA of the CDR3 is TGTGCCAGCAGCTTACCGACAGGACGCACAGATACGCAGTATTTT.